The 4 T cell receptor beta chains given below trace back to one sample, sequenced in a study of cytomegalovirus exposure and HLA in healthy donors. In the PCR, 60 Vbeta and 13 Jbeta primers were used. The assay was immunoSEQ multiplex PCR, and TCRdb's table has in-frame clones only and misses some. The data show about 160,000 clones, roughly 80% seen once. Sequencing was performed on PBMCs. The receptors stem from a woman under 40 in good health and CMV-seropositive.

Of note for this clone: The same CDR3 is also encoded by other DNA sequences in this sample. This chain joins TRBV29-1 and TRBJ1-2; tentative D call: TRBD1 (5 bases). The CDR3 has 11 amino acids. Per germline, CDR1 SQVTM and CDR2 ANQGSEA. The V and J ends lost 4 bases and 2 bases respectively, with 5 bases between them. CDR3 protein: CSVGQNYGYTF. The CDR3 coding sequence is TGCAGCGTTGGACAGAACTATGGCTACACCTTC. The full variable domain, with the rest looked up from reference TRBV29-1 and TRBJ1-2, is SAVISQKPSRDICQRGTSLTIQCQVDSQVTMMFWYRQQPGQSLTLIATANQGSEATYESGFVIDKFPISRPNLTFSTLTVSNMSPEDSSIYLCSVGQNYGYTFGSGTRLTVV.

The chain uses TRBV28 and TRBJ1-3; tentatively, D is TRBD1 (6 bases). The CDR3 totals 14 residues. The V end was cut by 5 bases, the J end by 1 base, with 9 bases between. Looked up from germline, CDR1 is MDHEN and CDR2 is SYDVKM. The CDR3 DNA reads TGTGCCAGCAGTCTCAGGGGTTCTGGAAACACCATATATTTT. Encoded protein: CASSLRGSGNTIYF.

This chain joins TRBV15 and TRBJ1-1; D is possibly TRBD1 (5 bases). CDR3 size: 13 residues. Trimming removed 6 bases from V and 3 bases from J, with 11 bases in between. CDR1 is LNHNV, CDR2 YYDKDF, per germline (reference sequence). CDR3 nucleotides: TGTGCCACCAGGGGGGGAGGATACACTGAAGCTTTCTTT. This encodes CATRGGGYTEAFF.

Comments on this clone: Distinct nucleotide sequences in the sample also encode this CDR3. V usage is TRBV7-8 and J usage is TRBJ1-2; D is undetermined. Deletions cut 2 bases from V and 3 bases from J, with 4 bases between. Per the germline V gene, CDR1 is SGHVS and CDR2 is FQNEAQ. This CDR3 comprises 12 residues. CDR3 amino acids: CASSLSDYGYTF. In DNA form, the CDR3 reads TGTGCCAGCAGCTTATCGGACTATGGCTACACCTTC.